Each of the 30 T cell receptor beta chains below was sequenced from the same sample in a study of cytomegalovirus exposure and HLA in healthy donors. Here immunoSEQ multiplex PCR was the method, and the copy in TCRdb shows in-frame clones only, minus some. The table records approximately 98,000 clones, under 97% of them present only once. Sequenced sample: PBMCs. All receptors come from a young woman in good health and CMV-seronegative.

The genes are TRBV18 and TRBJ1-2; 10 nucleotides align to TRBD1. CDR3 size: 16 residues. Germline V gives CDR1 KGHSH, CDR2 LQKENI. Trimming at V came to 4 bases and at J to 7 bases, leaving 12 bases not matched to a gene. Written as DNA, the CDR3 is TGTGCCAGCTCACGACCGGGACAGGGGAATATTGGTGGCTACACCTTC. As protein: CASSRPGQGNIGGYTF.

The rearrangement links TRBV27 to TRBJ2-3; perhaps TRBD1 as D (5 bases). CDR3 length equals 15 residues. Germline V gene sequence: CDR1 MNHEY, CDR2 SMNVEV (reference sequence). V shed 8 bases and J shed 0 bases, with 15 bases lying between them. CDR3 sequence: CASAGRALSTDTQYF. In nucleotides, the CDR3 is TGTGCCAGCGCCGGCAGGGCCTTGAGCACAGATACGCAGTATTTT.

The chain uses TRBV11-2 and TRBJ2-3, with D possibly being TRBD1 (6 bases). CDR3 size: 17 residues. Germline V gene lookup returns CDR1 SGHAT and CDR2 FQNNGV. V was cut by 5 bases and J by 6 bases, with 24 bases left in between. The CDR3 region is CASSRPTNTGLEDTQYF. Written as DNA, the CDR3 is TGTGCCAGCAGCCGACCCACTAATACAGGGCTCGAGGATACGCAGTATTTT.

V usage is TRBV7-2 and J usage is TRBJ2-3; D is uncertain. With 3 bases removed from V and 1 base from J, the gap between germline ends came to 8 bases. Germline V lookup: CDR1 SGHTA, CDR2 FQGNSA. This CDR3 is built from 14 residues. CDR3 protein: CASSLSRGTDTQYF. CDR3 nucleotides: TGTGCCAGCAGCTTGTCTCGAGGCACAGATACGCAGTATTTT.

V gene TRBV6-5 combines with J gene TRBJ1-6, with 9 bases that match TRBD1. This CDR3 is built from 15 residues. Per germline, CDR1 MNHEY and CDR2 SVGAGI. J was trimmed by 9 bases and V by 0 bases; bases with no gene match: 3. Here the CDR3 DNA reads TGTGCCAGCAGTTACTCGAACAGGGGGCGTTCACCCCTCCACTTT. Its protein is CASSYSNRGRSPLHF.

V is TRBV5-5 and J is TRBJ1-2; a weak D match, TRBD1 (6 bases). V gave up 0 bases and J gave up 8 bases, with 23 bases separating them. Germline loops: CDR1 SGHKS, CDR2 YYEKEE (reference sequence). The length of the CDR3 is 17 residues. The CDR3 loop is CASSLDWLLGAQGGYTF. CDR3 coding DNA: TGTGCCAGCAGCTTGGATTGGTTGTTGGGGGCCCAGGGAGGCTACACCTTC.

The chain employs TRBV14 and TRBJ1-1, with D possibly being TRBD1 (6 bases). The germline CDR1 and CDR2 sequences are SGHDN and FVKESK. V lost 1 base and J lost 2, with 17 bases in between. The CDR3 loop spans 17 amino acids. CDR3: CASSQGYRAAQNTEAFF. The CDR3, as DNA: TGTGCCAGCAGCCAAGGTTACAGGGCCGCGCAAAACACTGAAGCTTTCTTT.

The chain is built from TRBV28 and TRBJ1-2, with D possibly matching TRBD1 (6 bases). The CDR3 runs 16 residues. Germline V gene lookup returns CDR1 MDHEN and CDR2 SYDVKM. V was pared by 5 bases and J by 4 bases, with 20 bases between. Written as DNA, the CDR3 is TGTGCCAGCAGTCCCGTTATGAGTGGGGGCATCTATGGCTACACCTTC. Translation gives CASSPVMSGGIYGYTF.

The chain is built from TRBV5-4 and TRBJ1-2; TRBD1 is a possible D gene (5 bases). Trimming removed 2 bases at V and 8 bases at J, with 22 bases between. CDR1 and CDR2 (germline): SGHNT, YYREEE (reference sequence). The CDR3 length is 16 residues. In DNA, the CDR3 is TGTGCCAGCAGCTTACCAATCACAGGCGTTTTTAGGGGCTACACCTTC. This translates into CASSLPITGVFRGYTF. The full variable domain, completed using reference TRBV5-4 and TRBJ1-2, is ETGVTQSPTHLIKTRGQQVTLRCSSQSGHNTVSWYQQALGQGPQFIFQYYREEENGRGNFPPRFSGLQFPNYSSELNVNALELDDSALYLCASSLPITGVFRGYTFGSGTRLTVV.

The chain links TRBV11-2 to TRBJ2-7; D might be TRBD2 (6 bases). Between the trimmed V and J ends, which lost 5 bases and 3 bases, there was a span of 20 bases. The CDR3 is made up of 16 amino acids. The germline V gene encodes CDR1 SGHAT and CDR2 FQNNGV. In DNA form, the CDR3 reads TGTGCCAGCAGCGCCCGGAGGAGGGACCTCTACTACGAGCAGTACTTC. Protein sequence: CASSARRRDLYYEQYF.

The chain joins TRBV7-6 to TRBJ2-2; D not resolved. CDR3 length equals 14 residues. V shed 7 bases and J shed 2 bases, with 11 bases lying between them. CDR1 and CDR2 (germline): SGHVS, FNYEAQ. The CDR3: CASTAWQNTGELFF. The CDR3 DNA follows: TGTGCCAGCACCGCCTGGCAAAACACCGGGGAGCTGTTTTTT.

This clone was seen just once. The rearrangement links TRBV2 to TRBJ2-1, with 7 bases that match TRBD2. V lost 7 bases to trimming and J lost 6 bases; unmatched junction nucleotides: 9. The CDR3 runs 14 residues. Germline CDR1 reads SNHLY; CDR2 reads FYNNEI. CDR3 loop: CASTWRGNLNEQFF. As DNA, the CDR3 is TGTGCCAGCACGTGGCGGGGGAACCTCAATGAGCAGTTCTTC.

The V gene is TRBV23-1, the J gene TRBJ2-7; D is unclear. TRBV23-1 is treated as an ORF (open reading frame) with a function not yet certain. The CDR3 contains 12 residues. Trimming cost V 3 bases and J 5 bases, with 8 bases left between them. The CDR3 sequence is CASSQRADEQYF. The CDR3 bases are TGCGCCAGCAGTCAGCGCGCCGACGAGCAGTACTTC.

V is TRBV6-1 and J is TRBJ1-5; 9 nucleotides agree with TRBD1. This CDR3 spans 16 amino acids. With 2 bases clipped from V and 4 bases from J, the junction kept 6 bases outside the gene matches. From germline, CDR1 is MNHNS and CDR2 SASEGT. CDR3 loop: CASSERLTGGNQPQHF. In DNA, the CDR3 is TGTGCCAGCAGTGAAAGATTGACAGGGGGGAATCAGCCCCAGCATTTT.

V gene TRBV5-1 combines with J gene TRBJ2-1; D might be TRBD2 (6 bases). The germline CDR1 and CDR2 sequences are SGHRS and YFSETQ. V was cut by 3 bases and J by 10 bases, with 11 bases left in between. The CDR3 consists of 12 residues. The CDR3 sequence: CASSSDSGEQFF. The CDR3, as DNA: TGCGCCAGCAGCTCCGATAGCGGCGAGCAGTTCTTC.

The J gene is TRBJ2-5, the V gene TRBV5-4; 8 bases agree with TRBD2. The CDR3 has 16 residues. Trimming removed 0 bases from V and 2 bases from J; junction bases left unmatched: 6. CDR1 is SGHNT and CDR2 is YYREEE in the germline V gene (reference sequence). The CDR3 DNA is TGTGCCAGCAGCTTGGTGGGGACTAGAAGACAAGAGACCCAGTACTTC. Encoded protein: CASSLVGTRRQETQYF.

The gene calls are TRBV18 and TRBJ1-1; possible D gene TRBD1, 5 bases. Trimming took 5 bases from V and 3 from J, leaving 10 bases between them. Germline V gene sequence: CDR1 KGHSH, CDR2 LQKENI. This CDR3 contains 13 residues. The CDR3 sequence is CASSSRADTEAFF. Here the CDR3 DNA reads TGTGCCAGCTCATCCAGGGCTGACACTGAAGCTTTCTTT.

The chain links TRBV7-2 to TRBJ1-2; TRBD1 matches 10 bases. Germline lookup yields CDR1 SGHTA and CDR2 FQGNSA. The CDR3 totals 14 residues. Germline trimming cut 5 bases from V and 5 bases from J; bases unmatched to any gene: 5. DNA for the CDR3: TGTGCCAGCAGCCGGACAGGGGGGGGATATGGCTACACCTTC. It encodes CASSRTGGGYGYTF. Looking up the rest from reference TRBV7-2 and TRBJ1-2 gives the full variable domain: GAGVSQSPSNKVTEKGKDVELRCDPISGHTALYWYRQSLGQGLEFLIYFQGNSAPDKSGLPSDRFSAERTGGSVSTLTIQRTQQEDSAVYLCASSRTGGGYGYTFGSGTRLTVV.

V usage is TRBV2 and J usage is TRBJ2-7, with 7 bases that match TRBD1. Germline V gives CDR1 SNHLY, CDR2 FYNNEI. The CDR3 runs 15 residues. V trimming: 8 bases; J trimming: 0 bases; junction bases outside the gene matches: 10. CDR3 residues: CASVETGSTSYEQYF. The CDR3 region has the DNA TGTGCCAGCGTGGAGACAGGGTCGACCTCCTACGAGCAGTACTTC.

The chain carries TRBV30 and TRBJ1-5, with 9 bases fitting TRBD1. The germline V gene has CDR1 GTSNPN and CDR2 SVGIG (reference sequence). The length of the CDR3 is 16 residues. The trim removed 2 bases at V and 4 bases at J, leaving 9 bases unmatched. CDR3 region: CAWSSFRQGGNQPQHF. CDR3 coding DNA: TGTGCCTGGAGTTCGTTTCGACAGGGGGGGAATCAGCCCCAGCATTTT.

CDR3 DNA sequence: TGTGCCAGCAGCACCCTTGGGTTTGGCGGGGTCTTGGACGAGCAGTACTTC. Protein: CASSTLGFGGVLDEQYF. The chain carries TRBV7-2 and TRBJ2-7; a weak D match, TRBD2 (6 bases). Germline V gives CDR1 SGHTA, CDR2 FQGNSA. V lost 5 bases to trimming and J lost 5 bases, with 25 bases between them. This CDR3 region has 17 residues. Together with reference TRBV7-2 and TRBJ2-7, the CDR3 gives the full variable domain: GAGVSQSPSNKVTEKGKDVELRCDPISGHTALYWYRQSLGQGLEFLIYFQGNSAPDKSGLPSDRFSAERTGGSVSTLTIQRTQQEDSAVYLCASSTLGFGGVLDEQYFGPGTRLTVT.

The J gene is TRBJ1-2, the V gene TRBV18; the match to TRBD1 covers 7 bases. The CDR3 spans 13 residues. The germline gives CDR1 KGHSH, CDR2 LQKENI. With 2 bases clipped from V and 5 bases from J, the junction kept 2 bases outside the gene matches. The chain's CDR3 is CASSPGTDYGYTF. CDR3 DNA: TGTGCCAGCTCACCAGGGACAGATTATGGCTACACCTTC.

This chain connects TRBV27 to TRBJ2-1, with D perhaps TRBD2 (5 bases). The CDR3 is 12 amino acids. Looked up from germline, CDR1 is MNHEY and CDR2 is SMNVEV (reference sequence). The germline V and J ends were trimmed by 6 bases and 7 bases, with 10 bases remaining between them. In DNA, the CDR3 is TGTGCCAGCAGCCCAACTAGGAATGAGCAGTTCTTC. Protein: CASSPTRNEQFF.

V is TRBV28 and J is TRBJ1-1; tentative D call: TRBD1 (6 bases). Germline V lookup: CDR1 MDHEN, CDR2 SYDVKM. V lost 8 bases to trimming and J lost 8 bases, with 9 bases between them. The CDR3 length is 10 residues. In DNA, the CDR3 is TGTGCCAGCGAACAGGGCGAAGCTTTCTTT. Translation: CASEQGEAFF.

The V call is TRBV18, the J call TRBJ1-1; no definite D call. The V end was cut by 8 bases, the J end by 8 bases, with 12 bases between. In germline, CDR1 is KGHSH, CDR2 LQKENI. The CDR3 runs 11 residues. The CDR3 DNA is TGTGCCAGCCGCAGTCCGGGGGAAGCTTTCTTT. It encodes CASRSPGEAFF.

This sequence joins TRBV7-2 and TRBJ2-3; TRBD2 aligns across 11 bases. Trimming took 0 bases from V and 6 from J; bases not matched to a gene: 11. The length of the CDR3 is 18 residues. Germline CDR1 and CDR2: SGHTA and FQGNSA. The CDR3 sequence: CASSLARLAGGNTDTQYF. CDR3 in DNA: TGTGCCAGCAGCTTAGCTCGGTTAGCGGGGGGGAATACGGATACGCAGTATTTT. The variable domain in full, with the rest retrieved from reference TRBV7-2 and TRBJ2-3, is GAGVSQSPSNKVTEKGKDVELRCDPISGHTALYWYRQSLGQGLEFLIYFQGNSAPDKSGLPSDRFSAERTGGSVSTLTIQRTQQEDSAVYLCASSLARLAGGNTDTQYFGPGTRLTVL.

This clone was seen just once. This chain connects TRBV28 to TRBJ2-3; the match to TRBD1 covers 7 bases. CDR1 and CDR2 (germline): MDHEN, SYDVKM. V lost 2 bases, J lost 4 bases, and 6 bases stayed unmatched. This CDR3 spans 15 amino acids. CDR3 in amino acids: CASSLEGRGSDTQYF. The CDR3 region has the DNA TGTGCCAGCAGTTTAGAGGGCAGGGGGTCAGATACGCAGTATTTT.

V and J are TRBV9 and TRBJ2-7; D is perhaps TRBD1 (6 bases). Germline CDR1 and CDR2: SGDLS and YYNGEE. V dropped 3 bases and J dropped 3 bases, with 10 bases sitting between them. This CDR3 has 13 residues. Here the CDR3 reads CASSGRDNYEQYF. Here the CDR3 DNA reads TGTGCCAGCAGCGGCCGGGACAACTACGAGCAGTACTTC.

In this sample, this clone turned up once. The chain couples TRBV7-3 to TRBJ2-7; D perhaps matches TRBD2 (7 bases). From germline, CDR1 is SGHTA and CDR2 FQGTGA. This CDR3 contains 14 residues. V shed 2 bases and J shed 1 base, with 9 bases lying between them. CDR3 coding DNA: TGTGCCAGCAGCTTAGGGGGGGCGTCCTACGAGCAGTACTTC. The encoded protein is CASSLGGASYEQYF. The variable domain in full, completed from reference TRBV7-3 and TRBJ2-7, reads GAGVSQTPSNKVTEKGKYVELRCDPISGHTALYWYRQSLGQGPEFLIYFQGTGAADDSGLPNDRFFAVRPEGSVSTLKIQRTERGDSAVYLCASSLGGASYEQYFGPGTRLTVT.

The chain combines TRBV18 with TRBJ2-7; D unresolved. The V end lost 0 bases, the J end lost 1 base, and 7 bases lay between the germline ends. The CDR3 is 14 residues long. The germline V gene encodes CDR1 KGHSH and CDR2 LQKENI. CDR3 DNA sequence: TGTGCCAGCTCACCACCGTACAGATCCTACGAGCAGTACTTC. As protein: CASSPPYRSYEQYF.